This paragraph covers one TCR beta chain sequence. No antigen is known for it. The junction shows a germline mismatch at one end, possibly a read error. TCRdb reprocessed the reads via MiXCR and lists one record per CDR3 protein. The profile covers approximately 500,000 distinct CDR3 sequences, with approximately 17% appearing a single time and roughly 25% taken by the ten largest. Germline V gene sequence: CDR1 LNHDA, CDR2 SQIVND (reference sequence). The CDR3 contains 13 residues. The entry originates in a study of T cell repertoires in cytomegalovirus infection. Study-level background: Signatures in public TCR beta sequences pointed to both CMV infection and matching HLA type. Regarding the study as a whole: HLA-C-restricted CMV clonotypes gave the most frequent clonotype in two of eight donors. The cumulative frequency of public TCR beta families distinguished individuals who carried CMV together with the relevant HLA.

Sequencing was performed on CD8+ T cells from PBMCs. The TCR sequence derives from a human donor in good health (CMV status not recorded). Some clones in this sample may be carry-over from other donors' samples. The chain employs TRBV19 and TRBJ1-2, with TRBD1 as a possible D gene (5 bases). The CDR3 is CASRPSGHLIESF. For the CDR3, the DNA is TGTGCCAGTAGACCCTCCGGACACCTTATCGAGTCCTTC.